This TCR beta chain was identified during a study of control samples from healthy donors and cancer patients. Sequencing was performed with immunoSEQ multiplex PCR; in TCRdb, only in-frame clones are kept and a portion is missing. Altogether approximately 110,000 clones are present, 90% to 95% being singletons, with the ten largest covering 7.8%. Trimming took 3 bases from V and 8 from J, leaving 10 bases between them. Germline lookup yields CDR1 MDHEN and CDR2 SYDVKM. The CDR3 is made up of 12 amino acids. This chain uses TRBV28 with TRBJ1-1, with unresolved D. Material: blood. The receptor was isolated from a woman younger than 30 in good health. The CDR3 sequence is CASSFGSSEAFF. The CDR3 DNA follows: TGTGCCAGCAGTTTCGGGTCAAGCGAAGCTTTCTTT.